This T cell receptor beta chain was retrieved from a study of blood T cell repertoires in COVID-19 (dated by TCRdb to the early 2020s). In terms of the full investigation: Samples covering the acute and convalescent phases of COVID-19 were provided by collaborators in the United States, Italy and Spain. The material from the prospective study consisted of cDNA or gDNA derived from T cells, B-cell-depleted T cells, or PBMCs. Deeply sampled blood TCRbeta repertoires from subjects exposed to, actively infected with, or recovered from COVID-19 were included in the dataset. The repertoires were made available in a free public database intended to serve as a resource for research on the immune response to SARS-CoV-2. The samples were drawn from the first 160 participants of the ongoing ImmuneRACE study and from 950 to 1,500 subjects provided by 6 global collaborators. The sample metadata nearly always contained a de-identified subject ID, COVID-19 status, age in years and sex. Where HLA class I and class II types were available, the types were taken from metadata supplied by the sample provider, not from assay-based typing.

Collaborating institutions collected whole blood in K2EDTA tubes following their own protocols. For TCRbeta analysis, collaborators shipped samples in one of three forms: frozen whole blood, isolated PBMCs, or DNA extracted from either of those sample types. According to the germline V gene (reference sequence), CDR1 reads LGHDT and CDR2 reads YNNKEL. V is cut by 1 base and J by 3 bases, and the space between the germline ends is 9 bases. The CDR3 goes from the cysteine to the phenylalanine over 14 residues. The only DNA kept is the CDR3, 42 bases in frame from the first base. A word on this clone: Its antigen is unknown. Base-call qualities are not available, and no considerably larger clone is one nucleotide away.

TCRbeta CDR3 regions were amplified from genomic DNA using the immunoSEQ Assay, a bias-controlled multiplex PCR. Per the original workflow: The number of nucleated cells in each sample was estimated from the amplification of reference gene primers within the assay. To quantify the absolute abundance of each unique TCRbeta CDR3 rearrangement, sequence reads were collapsed and filtered. Productive Simpson clonality was computed per sample as the square root of Simpson's diversity index over productive rearrangements. What TCRdb holds here is the immuneACCESS table cut down to in-frame rearrangements. Part of the clones is not present; checked against another copy, under half of the missing clones reflect an unresolved V gene, and the others are unexplained. The D gene and trimming were derived from the DNA, and the V and J assignments and clone size from that table. This sample holds some 50,000 clones; more than 65% were observed only once. The ten largest clones capture about 9% of the sample.

General conclusions and limits of the study: The quantity of clinical and demographic metadata differed by source and by participant and was supplied without curation.

This receptor was taken from a woman between 65 and 79 years old with acute or convalescent COVID-19. Material for sequencing was peripheral blood. The V gene is TRBV3-1 (or the pseudogene TRBV3-2) and the J gene is TRBJ1-2, with the D gene not clear enough to name. The base sequence is TGTGCCAGCAGCCAAGGACGAGGGTACTATGGCTACACCTTC. This is translated as CASSQGRGYYGYTF.